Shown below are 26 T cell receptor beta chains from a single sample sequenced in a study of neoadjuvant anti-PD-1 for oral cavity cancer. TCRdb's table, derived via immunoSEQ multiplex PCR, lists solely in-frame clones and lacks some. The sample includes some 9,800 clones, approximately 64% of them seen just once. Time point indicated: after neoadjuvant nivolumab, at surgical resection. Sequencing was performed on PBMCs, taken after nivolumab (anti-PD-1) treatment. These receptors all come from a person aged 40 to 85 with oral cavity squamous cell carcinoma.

CDR3 DNA: TGTGCCAGCAAGCCGGGACTCCCCTTCACAGATACGCAGTATTTT. Translating it yields CASKPGLPFTDTQYF. The chain links TRBV6-1 to TRBJ2-3, with a weak D call TRBD2 (6 bases). Per germline, CDR1 MNHNS and CDR2 SASEGT. V was trimmed by 7 bases and J by 2 bases, leaving 16 bases between them. This CDR3 is built from 15 residues.

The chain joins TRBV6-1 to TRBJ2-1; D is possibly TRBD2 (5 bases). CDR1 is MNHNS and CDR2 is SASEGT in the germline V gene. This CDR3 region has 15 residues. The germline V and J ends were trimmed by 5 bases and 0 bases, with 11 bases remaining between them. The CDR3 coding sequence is TGTGCCAGCAGTCTGGACTCGAGCTCCTACAATGAGCAGTTCTTC. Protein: CASSLDSSSYNEQFF.

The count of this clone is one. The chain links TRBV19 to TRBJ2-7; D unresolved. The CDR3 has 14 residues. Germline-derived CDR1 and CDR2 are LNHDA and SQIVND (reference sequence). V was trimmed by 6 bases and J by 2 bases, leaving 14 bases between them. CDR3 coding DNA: TGTGCCAGTAGAAGGGCAGCCAATACCTACGAGCAGTACTTC. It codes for CASRRAANTYEQYF.

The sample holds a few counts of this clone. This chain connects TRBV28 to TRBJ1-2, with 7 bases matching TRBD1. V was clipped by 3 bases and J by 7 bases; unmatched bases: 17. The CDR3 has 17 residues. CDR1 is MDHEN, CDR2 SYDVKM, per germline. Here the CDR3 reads CASSLGSRRGQQLGYTF. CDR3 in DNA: TGTGCCAGCAGTTTGGGATCACGGAGGGGACAGCAGCTTGGCTACACCTTC.

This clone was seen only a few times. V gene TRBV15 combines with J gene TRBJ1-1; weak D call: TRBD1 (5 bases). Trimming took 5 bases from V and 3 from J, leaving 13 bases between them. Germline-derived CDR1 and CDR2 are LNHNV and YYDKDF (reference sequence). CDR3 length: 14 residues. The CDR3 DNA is TGTGCCACCAGCCGGACACTTAATTACACTGAAGCTTTCTTT. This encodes CATSRTLNYTEAFF. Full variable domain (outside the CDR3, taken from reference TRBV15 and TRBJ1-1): DAMVIQNPRYQVTQFGKPVTLSCSQTLNHNVMYWYQQKSSQAPKLLFHYYDKDFNNEADTPDNFQSRRPNTSFCFLDIRSPGLGDTAMYLCATSRTLNYTEAFFGQGTRLTVV.

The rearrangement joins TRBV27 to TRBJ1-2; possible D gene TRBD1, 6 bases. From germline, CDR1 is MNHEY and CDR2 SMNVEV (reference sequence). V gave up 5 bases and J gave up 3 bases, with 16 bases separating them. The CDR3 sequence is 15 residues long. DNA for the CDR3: TGTGCCAGCAGTACCCCCTCGGCAGGGGACTATGGCTACACCTTC. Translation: CASSTPSAGDYGYTF.

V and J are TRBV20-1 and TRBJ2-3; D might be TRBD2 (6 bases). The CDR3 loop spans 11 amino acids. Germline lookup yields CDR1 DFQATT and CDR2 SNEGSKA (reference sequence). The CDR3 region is CKGGVGDTQYF. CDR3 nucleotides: TGCAAAGGCGGGGTAGGAGATACGCAGTATTTT.

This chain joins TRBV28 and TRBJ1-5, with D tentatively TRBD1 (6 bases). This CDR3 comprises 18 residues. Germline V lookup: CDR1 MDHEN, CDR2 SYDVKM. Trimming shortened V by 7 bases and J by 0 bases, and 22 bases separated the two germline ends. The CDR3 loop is CASNLFGTLLYSNQPQHF. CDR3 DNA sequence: TGTGCCAGCAACCTCTTCGGGACACTCCTTTATAGCAATCAGCCCCAGCATTTT.

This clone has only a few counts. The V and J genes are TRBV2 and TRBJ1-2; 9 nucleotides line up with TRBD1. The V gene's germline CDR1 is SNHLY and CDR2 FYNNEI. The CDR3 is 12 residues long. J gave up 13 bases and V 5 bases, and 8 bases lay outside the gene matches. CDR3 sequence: CASSFGTGFFTF. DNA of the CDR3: TGTGCCAGCAGTTTCGGGACAGGGTTTTTCACCTTC.

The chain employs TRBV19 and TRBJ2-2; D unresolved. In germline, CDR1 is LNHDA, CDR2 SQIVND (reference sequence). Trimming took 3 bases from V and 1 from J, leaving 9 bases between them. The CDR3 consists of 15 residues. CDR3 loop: CASSMGPGNTGELFF. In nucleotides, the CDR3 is TGTGCCAGTAGTATGGGTCCGGGGAACACCGGGGAGCTGTTTTTT.

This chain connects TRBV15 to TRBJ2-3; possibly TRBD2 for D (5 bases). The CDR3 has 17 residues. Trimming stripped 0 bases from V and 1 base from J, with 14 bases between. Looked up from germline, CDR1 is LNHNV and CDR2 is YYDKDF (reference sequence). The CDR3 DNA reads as TGTGCCACCAGCAGAGATTACGGGGAAAGCGGCACAGATACGCAGTATTTT. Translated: CATSRDYGESGTDTQYF. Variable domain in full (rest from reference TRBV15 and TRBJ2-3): DAMVIQNPRYQVTQFGKPVTLSCSQTLNHNVMYWYQQKSSQAPKLLFHYYDKDFNNEADTPDNFQSRRPNTSFCFLDIRSPGLGDTAMYLCATSRDYGESGTDTQYFGPGTRLTVL.

DNA for the CDR3: TGTGCCAGCAGTGAATCGGCAGACGCGCACTACGAGCAGTACTTC. It encodes CASSESADAHYEQYF. This rearrangement joins TRBV6-1 to TRBJ2-7; D is unresolved. CDR1 and CDR2 (germline): MNHNS, SASEGT. V was shortened by 2 bases and J by 3 bases, with 14 bases between the two germline ends. This CDR3 region has 15 residues.

CDR3: CASSTGAGLAGVEQFF. As DNA, the CDR3 is TGCGCCAGCAGCACGGGGGCGGGGCTAGCGGGAGTTGAGCAGTTCTTC. The chain links TRBV4-1 to TRBJ2-1, with TRBD2 matching 10 bases. V lost 5 bases and J lost 9; bases outside the gene matches: 13. Germline CDR1 and CDR2: MGHRA and YSYEKL. CDR3 length equals 16 residues.

The CDR3 DNA is TGTGCCAGCAGCCAAAACATCACTCGCGGGCCAAATGAAAAACTGTTTTTT. Protein sequence: CASSQNITRGPNEKLFF. This chain links TRBV7-9 with TRBJ1-4; D gene ambiguous. V lost 5 bases, J lost 5 bases, and 21 bases lay in between. Germline V gene data show CDR1 as SEHNR and CDR2 as FQNEAQ (reference sequence). The length of the CDR3 is 17 residues.

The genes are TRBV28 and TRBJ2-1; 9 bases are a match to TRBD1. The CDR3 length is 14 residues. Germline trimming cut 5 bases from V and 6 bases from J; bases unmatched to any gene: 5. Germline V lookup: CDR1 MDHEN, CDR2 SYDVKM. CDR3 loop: CASSVPTGGNEQFF. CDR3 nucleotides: TGTGCCAGCAGTGTACCGACAGGGGGCAATGAGCAGTTCTTC.

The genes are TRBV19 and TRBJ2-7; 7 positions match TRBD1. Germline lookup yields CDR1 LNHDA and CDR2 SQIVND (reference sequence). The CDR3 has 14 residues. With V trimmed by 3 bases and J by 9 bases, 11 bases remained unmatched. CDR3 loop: CASSIPGTAIGQYF. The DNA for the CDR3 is TGTGCCAGTAGTATCCCCGGGACAGCCATCGGGCAGTACTTC. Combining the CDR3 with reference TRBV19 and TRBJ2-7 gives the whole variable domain DGGITQSPKYLFRKEGQNVTLSCEQNLNHDAMYWYRQDPGQGLRLIYYSQIVNDFQKGDIAEGYSVSREKKESFPLTVTSAQKNPTAFYLCASSIPGTAIGQYFGPGTRLTVT.

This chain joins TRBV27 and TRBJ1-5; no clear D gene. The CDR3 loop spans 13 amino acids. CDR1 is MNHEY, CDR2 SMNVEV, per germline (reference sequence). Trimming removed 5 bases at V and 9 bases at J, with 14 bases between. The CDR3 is CASSLHRELPQHF. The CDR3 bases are TGTGCCAGCAGTCTACATAGGGAGCTGCCCCAGCATTTT.

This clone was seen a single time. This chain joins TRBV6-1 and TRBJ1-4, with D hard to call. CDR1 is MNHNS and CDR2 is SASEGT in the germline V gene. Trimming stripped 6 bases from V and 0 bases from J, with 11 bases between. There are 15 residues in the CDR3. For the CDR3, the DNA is TGTGCCAGCAGCTCTTTAACCACAACTAATGAAAAACTGTTTTTT. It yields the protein CASSSLTTTNEKLFF.

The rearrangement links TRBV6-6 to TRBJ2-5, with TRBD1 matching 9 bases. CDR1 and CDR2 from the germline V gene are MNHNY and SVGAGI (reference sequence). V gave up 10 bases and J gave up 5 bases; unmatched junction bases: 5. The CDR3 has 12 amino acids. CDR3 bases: TGTGCCACACAGGGGGCAGGGGAGACCCAGTACTTC. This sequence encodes CATQGAGETQYF.

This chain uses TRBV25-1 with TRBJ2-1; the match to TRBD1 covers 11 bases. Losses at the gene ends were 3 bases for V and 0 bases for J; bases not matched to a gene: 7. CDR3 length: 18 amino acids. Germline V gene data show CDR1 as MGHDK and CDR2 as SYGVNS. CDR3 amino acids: CASSDYSGTGGSYNEQFF. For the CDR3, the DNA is TGTGCCAGCAGTGACTACTCCGGGACAGGGGGCTCCTACAATGAGCAGTTCTTC.

CDR3 amino acids: CASRDRTGTEAFF. DNA for the CDR3: TGTGCCAGCAGGGACAGGACGGGCACTGAAGCTTTCTTT. The J gene is TRBJ1-1, the V gene TRBV2; TRBD1 matches 7 bases. The CDR3 totals 13 residues. V lost 6 bases to trimming and J lost 4 bases; unmatched junction nucleotides: 5. Germline-derived CDR1 and CDR2 are SNHLY and FYNNEI.

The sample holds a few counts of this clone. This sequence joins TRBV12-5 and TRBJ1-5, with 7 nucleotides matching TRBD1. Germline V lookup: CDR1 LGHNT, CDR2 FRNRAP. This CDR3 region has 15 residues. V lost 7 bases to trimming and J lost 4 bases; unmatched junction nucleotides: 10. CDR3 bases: TGTGCTAGTGCCGAGACAGGGTTGGGGAATCAGCCCCAGCATTTT. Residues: CASAETGLGNQPQHF. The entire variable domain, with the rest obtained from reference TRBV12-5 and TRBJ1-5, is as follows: DARVTQTPRHKVTEMGQEVTMRCQPILGHNTVFWYRQTMMQGLELLAYFRNRAPLDDSGMPKDRFSAEMPDATLATLKIQPSEPRDSAVYFCASAETGLGNQPQHFGDGTRLSIL.

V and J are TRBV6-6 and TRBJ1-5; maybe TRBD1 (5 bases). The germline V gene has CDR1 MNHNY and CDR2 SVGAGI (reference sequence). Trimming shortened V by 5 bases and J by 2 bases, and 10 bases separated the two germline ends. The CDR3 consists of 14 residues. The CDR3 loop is CASSQGFGNQPQHF. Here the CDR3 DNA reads TGTGCCAGCAGTCAGGGTTTTGGCAATCAGCCCCAGCATTTT.

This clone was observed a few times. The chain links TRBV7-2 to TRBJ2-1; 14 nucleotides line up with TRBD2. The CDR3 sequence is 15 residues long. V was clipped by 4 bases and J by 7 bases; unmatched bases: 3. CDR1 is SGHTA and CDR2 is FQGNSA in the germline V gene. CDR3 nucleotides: TGTGCCAGCAGCTCCAGGACTAGCGGGGGGAATGAGCAGTTCTTC. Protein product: CASSSRTSGGNEQFF.

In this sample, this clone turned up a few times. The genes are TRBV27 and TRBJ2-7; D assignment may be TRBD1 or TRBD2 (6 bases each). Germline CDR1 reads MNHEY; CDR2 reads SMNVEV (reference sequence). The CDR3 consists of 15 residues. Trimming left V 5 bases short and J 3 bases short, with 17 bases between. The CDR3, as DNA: TGTGCCAGCAGTAAACAGGGAAGGGGGGACTACGAGCAGTACTTC. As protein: CASSKQGRGDYEQYF.

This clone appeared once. CDR3 sequence (DNA): TGCGCCAGCAGCCCCAGGGGATCTGGGTACGAGCAGTACTTC. This codes for CASSPRGSGYEQYF. The chain has TRBV5-1 and TRBJ2-7; D might be TRBD1 (6 bases). V was trimmed by 4 bases and J by 4 bases, leaving 15 bases between them. Germline V lookup: CDR1 SGHRS, CDR2 YFSETQ. The CDR3 spans 14 residues. Full variable domain (missing parts from reference TRBV5-1 and TRBJ2-7): KAGVTQTPRYLIKTRGQQVTLSCSPISGHRSVSWYQQTPGQGLQFLFEYFSETQRNKGNFPGRFSGRQFSNSRSEMNVSTLELGDSALYLCASSPRGSGYEQYFGPGTRLTVT.